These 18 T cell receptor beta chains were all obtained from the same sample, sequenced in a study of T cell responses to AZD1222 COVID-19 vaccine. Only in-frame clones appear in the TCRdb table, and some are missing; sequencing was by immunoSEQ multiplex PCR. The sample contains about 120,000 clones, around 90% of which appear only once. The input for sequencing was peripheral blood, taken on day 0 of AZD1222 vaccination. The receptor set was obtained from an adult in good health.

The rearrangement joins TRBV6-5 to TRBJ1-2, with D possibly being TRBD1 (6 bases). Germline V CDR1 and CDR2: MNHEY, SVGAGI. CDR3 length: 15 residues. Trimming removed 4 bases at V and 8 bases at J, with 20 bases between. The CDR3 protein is CASSLTGWDLGGYTF. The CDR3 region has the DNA TGTGCCAGCAGTTTAACAGGGTGGGATCTAGGGGGCTACACCTTC.

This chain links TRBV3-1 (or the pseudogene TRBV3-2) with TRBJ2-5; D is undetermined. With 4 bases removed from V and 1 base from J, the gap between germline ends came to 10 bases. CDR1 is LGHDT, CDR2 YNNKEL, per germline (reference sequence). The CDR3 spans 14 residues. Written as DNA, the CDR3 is TGTGCCAGCAGCCCTACCAGGACCCAAGAGACCCAGTACTTC. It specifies CASSPTRTQETQYF.

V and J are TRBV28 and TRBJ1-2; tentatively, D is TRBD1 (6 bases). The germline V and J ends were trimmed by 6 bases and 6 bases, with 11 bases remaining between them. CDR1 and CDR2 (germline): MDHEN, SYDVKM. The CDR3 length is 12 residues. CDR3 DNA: TGTGCCAGCAGAGGGGGGCGGGATGGCTACACCTTC. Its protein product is CASRGGRDGYTF.

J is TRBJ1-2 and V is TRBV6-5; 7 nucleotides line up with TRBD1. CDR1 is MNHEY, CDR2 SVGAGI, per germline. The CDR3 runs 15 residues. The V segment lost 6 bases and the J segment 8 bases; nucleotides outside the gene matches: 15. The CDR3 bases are TGTGCCAGCAGAACCAGGGGGGAAGGTAGAAGAGGCTACACCTTC. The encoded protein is CASRTRGEGRRGYTF.

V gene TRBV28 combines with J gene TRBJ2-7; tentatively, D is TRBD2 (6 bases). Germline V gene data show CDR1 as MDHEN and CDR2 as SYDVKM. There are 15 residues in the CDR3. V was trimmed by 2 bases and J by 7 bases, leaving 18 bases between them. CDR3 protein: CASSLGGTRRGEQYF. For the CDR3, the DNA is TGTGCCAGCAGTTTAGGAGGGACTCGCCGTGGGGAGCAGTACTTC.

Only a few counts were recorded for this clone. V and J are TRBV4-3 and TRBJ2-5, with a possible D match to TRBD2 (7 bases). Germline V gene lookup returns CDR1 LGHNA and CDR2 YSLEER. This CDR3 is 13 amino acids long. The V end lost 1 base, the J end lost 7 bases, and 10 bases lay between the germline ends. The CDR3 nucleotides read TGCGCCAGCAGCCAAGGGAGGGGGGGGACCCAGTACTTC. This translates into CASSQGRGGTQYF.

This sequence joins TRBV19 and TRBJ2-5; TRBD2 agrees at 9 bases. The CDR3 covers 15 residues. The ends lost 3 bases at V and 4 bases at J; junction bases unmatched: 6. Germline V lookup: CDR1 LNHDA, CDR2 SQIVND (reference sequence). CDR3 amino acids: CASSMGSGGLETQYF. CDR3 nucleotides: TGTGCCAGTAGTATGGGGAGCGGGGGGTTAGAGACCCAGTACTTC.

CDR3 sequence: CASSLEGYGYTF. The CDR3 nucleotides read TGTGCCAGCAGCTTAGAAGGGTATGGCTACACCTTC. The chain is built from TRBV7-2 and TRBJ1-2; no clear D. Trimming removed 1 base at V and 5 bases at J, with 5 bases between. This CDR3 has 12 residues. The germline gives CDR1 SGHTA, CDR2 FQGNSA.

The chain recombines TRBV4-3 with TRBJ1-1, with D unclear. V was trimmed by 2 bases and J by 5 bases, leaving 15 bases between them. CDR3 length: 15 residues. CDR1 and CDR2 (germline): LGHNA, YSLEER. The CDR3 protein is CASSQKGLTATEAFF. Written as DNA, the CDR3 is TGCGCCAGCAGCCAAAAAGGTTTGACCGCGACTGAAGCTTTCTTT.

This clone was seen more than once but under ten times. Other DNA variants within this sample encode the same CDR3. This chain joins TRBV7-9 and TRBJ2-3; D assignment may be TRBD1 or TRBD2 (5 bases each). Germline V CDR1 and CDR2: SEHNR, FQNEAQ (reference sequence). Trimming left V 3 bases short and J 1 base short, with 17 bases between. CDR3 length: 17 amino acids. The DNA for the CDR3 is TGTGCCAGCAGCTTGGGGCGGACGGGATCACGCACAGATACGCAGTATTTT. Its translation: CASSLGRTGSRTDTQYF.

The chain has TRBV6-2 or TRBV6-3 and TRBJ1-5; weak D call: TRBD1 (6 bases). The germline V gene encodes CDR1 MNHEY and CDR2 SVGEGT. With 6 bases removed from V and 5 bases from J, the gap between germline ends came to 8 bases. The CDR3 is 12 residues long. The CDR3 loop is CASSDRYQPQHF. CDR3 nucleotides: TGTGCCAGCAGCGACAGGTATCAGCCCCAGCATTTT.

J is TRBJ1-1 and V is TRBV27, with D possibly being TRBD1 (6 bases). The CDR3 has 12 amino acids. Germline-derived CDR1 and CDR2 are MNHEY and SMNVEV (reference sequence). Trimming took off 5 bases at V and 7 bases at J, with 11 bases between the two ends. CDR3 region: CASSPRGYEAFF. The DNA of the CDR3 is TGTGCCAGCAGTCCCAGGGGCTATGAAGCTTTCTTT.

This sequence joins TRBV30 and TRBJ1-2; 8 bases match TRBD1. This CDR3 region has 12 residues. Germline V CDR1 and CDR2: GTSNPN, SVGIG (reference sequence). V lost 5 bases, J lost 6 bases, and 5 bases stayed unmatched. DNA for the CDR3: TGTGCCTGGTGGAAACAGGGGGATGGCTACACCTTC. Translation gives CAWWKQGDGYTF.

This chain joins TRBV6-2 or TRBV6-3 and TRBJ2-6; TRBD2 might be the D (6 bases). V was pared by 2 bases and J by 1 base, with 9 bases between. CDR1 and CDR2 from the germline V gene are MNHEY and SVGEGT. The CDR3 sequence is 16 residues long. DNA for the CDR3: TGTGCCAGCAGTTACGCGCGGGGTTCTGGGGCCAACGTCCTGACTTTC. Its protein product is CASSYARGSGANVLTF.

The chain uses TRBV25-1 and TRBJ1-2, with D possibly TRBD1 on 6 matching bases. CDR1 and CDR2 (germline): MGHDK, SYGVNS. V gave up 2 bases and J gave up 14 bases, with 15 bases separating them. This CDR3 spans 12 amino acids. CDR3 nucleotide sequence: TGTGCCAGCAGTGAAAGGGTGGGGGCGAAGACCTTC. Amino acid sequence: CASSERVGAKTF.

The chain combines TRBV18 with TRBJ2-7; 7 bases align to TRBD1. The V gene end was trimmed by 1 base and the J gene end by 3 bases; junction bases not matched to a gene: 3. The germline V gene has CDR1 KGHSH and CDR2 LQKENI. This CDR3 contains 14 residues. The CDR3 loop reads CASSPQGQNYEQYF. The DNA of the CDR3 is TGTGCCAGCTCACCACAGGGACAGAACTACGAGCAGTACTTC.

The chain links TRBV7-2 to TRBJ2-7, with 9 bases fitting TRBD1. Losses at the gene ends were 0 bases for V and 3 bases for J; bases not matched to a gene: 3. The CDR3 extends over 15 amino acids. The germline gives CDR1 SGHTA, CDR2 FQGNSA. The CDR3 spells CASSLALGQGYEQYF. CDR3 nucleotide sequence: TGTGCCAGCAGCTTAGCGCTGGGACAGGGCTACGAGCAGTACTTC.

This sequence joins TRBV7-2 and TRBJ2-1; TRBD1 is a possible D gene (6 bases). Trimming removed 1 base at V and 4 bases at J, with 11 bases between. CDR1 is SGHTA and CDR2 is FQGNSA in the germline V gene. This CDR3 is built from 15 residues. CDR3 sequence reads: CASSLDGQLYNEQFF. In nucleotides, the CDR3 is TGTGCCAGCAGCTTAGACGGACAGCTATACAATGAGCAGTTCTTC.